These 6 T cell receptor beta chains originate from one sample sequenced in a study of blood T cell repertoires in COVID-19. Some clones are missing from TCRdb's copy, which holds only in-frame ones; the method was immunoSEQ multiplex PCR. The profile shows about 380,000 clones, about 90% of them singletons. Sequencing was carried out using PBMCs or T cells enriched from blood (not recorded which). The receptors were sampled from a woman aged 30 to 39 who had recovered from COVID-19.

The V gene is TRBV27, the J gene TRBJ2-2; 9 nucleotides align to TRBD2. The germline V gene encodes CDR1 MNHEY and CDR2 SMNVEV (reference sequence). This CDR3 is 18 amino acids long. The junction had 10 bases not matched to a gene; V was cut back by 5 bases and J by 0 bases. CDR3 in amino acids: CASSPLTSGLANTGELFF. DNA for the CDR3: TGTGCCAGCAGTCCCCTAACTAGCGGGCTCGCGAACACCGGGGAGCTGTTTTTT.

The genes are TRBV28 and TRBJ1-2; D gene uncertain. The CDR3 spans 12 residues. In germline, CDR1 is MDHEN, CDR2 SYDVKM. The V end was cut by 2 bases, the J end by 6 bases, with 7 bases between. The CDR3 coding sequence is TGTGCCAGCAGTTTAGTAACGGATGGCTACACCTTC. It is translated as CASSLVTDGYTF.

A word on this clone: Other nucleotide sequences from this sample produce the same CDR3. The chain recombines TRBV5-4 with TRBJ2-5, with no clear D. The CDR3 spans 12 residues. Trimming removed 0 bases at V and 4 bases at J, with 4 bases between. The germline V gene encodes CDR1 SGHNT and CDR2 YYREEE (reference sequence). The CDR3 spells CASSLARETQYF. The CDR3 coding sequence is TGTGCCAGCAGCTTGGCTCGAGAGACCCAGTACTTC.

This chain uses TRBV12-3 or TRBV12-4 with TRBJ1-1; D gene uncertain. The length of the CDR3 is 13 residues. The V end was cut by 3 bases, the J end by 3 bases, with 8 bases between. Here the CDR3 DNA reads TGTGCCAGCAGTTTTAACAGACACACTGAAGCTTTCTTT. Translating it yields CASSFNRHTEAFF.

This clone was counted at least ten times. V and J are TRBV19 and TRBJ1-2; D perhaps matches TRBD1 (5 bases). The V gene lost 3 bases and the J gene lost 3 bases, with 8 bases spanning the gap. CDR1 and CDR2 (germline): LNHDA, SQIVND (reference sequence). The CDR3 is 13 amino acids. DNA for the CDR3: TGTGCCAGTAGTATGGACATATACTATGGCTACACCTTC. It yields the protein CASSMDIYYGYTF. Full variable domain (missing parts from reference TRBV19 and TRBJ1-2): DGGITQSPKYLFRKEGQNVTLSCEQNLNHDAMYWYRQDPGQGLRLIYYSQIVNDFQKGDIAEGYSVSREKKESFPLTVTSAQKNPTAFYLCASSMDIYYGYTFGSGTRLTVV.

J is TRBJ1-2 and V is TRBV7-9, with D hard to call. CDR3 length: 13 amino acids. V lost 5 bases, J lost 8 bases, and 15 bases lay in between. CDR1 is SEHNR and CDR2 is FQNEAQ in the germline V gene (reference sequence). The CDR3 loop is CASSAVGAVGYTF. The DNA for the CDR3 is TGTGCCAGCAGCGCCGTCGGTGCGGTCGGCTACACCTTC.